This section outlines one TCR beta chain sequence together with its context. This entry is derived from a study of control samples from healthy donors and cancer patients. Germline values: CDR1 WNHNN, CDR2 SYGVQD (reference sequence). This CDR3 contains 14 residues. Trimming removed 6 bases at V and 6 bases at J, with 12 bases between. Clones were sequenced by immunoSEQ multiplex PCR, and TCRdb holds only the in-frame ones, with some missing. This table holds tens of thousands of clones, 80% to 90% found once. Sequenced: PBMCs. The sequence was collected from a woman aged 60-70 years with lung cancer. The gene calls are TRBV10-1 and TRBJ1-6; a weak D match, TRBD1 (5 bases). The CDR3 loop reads CASSEGRSNSPLHF. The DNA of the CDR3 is TGCGCCAGCAGCGAGGGACGGTCTAATTCACCCCTCCACTTT.